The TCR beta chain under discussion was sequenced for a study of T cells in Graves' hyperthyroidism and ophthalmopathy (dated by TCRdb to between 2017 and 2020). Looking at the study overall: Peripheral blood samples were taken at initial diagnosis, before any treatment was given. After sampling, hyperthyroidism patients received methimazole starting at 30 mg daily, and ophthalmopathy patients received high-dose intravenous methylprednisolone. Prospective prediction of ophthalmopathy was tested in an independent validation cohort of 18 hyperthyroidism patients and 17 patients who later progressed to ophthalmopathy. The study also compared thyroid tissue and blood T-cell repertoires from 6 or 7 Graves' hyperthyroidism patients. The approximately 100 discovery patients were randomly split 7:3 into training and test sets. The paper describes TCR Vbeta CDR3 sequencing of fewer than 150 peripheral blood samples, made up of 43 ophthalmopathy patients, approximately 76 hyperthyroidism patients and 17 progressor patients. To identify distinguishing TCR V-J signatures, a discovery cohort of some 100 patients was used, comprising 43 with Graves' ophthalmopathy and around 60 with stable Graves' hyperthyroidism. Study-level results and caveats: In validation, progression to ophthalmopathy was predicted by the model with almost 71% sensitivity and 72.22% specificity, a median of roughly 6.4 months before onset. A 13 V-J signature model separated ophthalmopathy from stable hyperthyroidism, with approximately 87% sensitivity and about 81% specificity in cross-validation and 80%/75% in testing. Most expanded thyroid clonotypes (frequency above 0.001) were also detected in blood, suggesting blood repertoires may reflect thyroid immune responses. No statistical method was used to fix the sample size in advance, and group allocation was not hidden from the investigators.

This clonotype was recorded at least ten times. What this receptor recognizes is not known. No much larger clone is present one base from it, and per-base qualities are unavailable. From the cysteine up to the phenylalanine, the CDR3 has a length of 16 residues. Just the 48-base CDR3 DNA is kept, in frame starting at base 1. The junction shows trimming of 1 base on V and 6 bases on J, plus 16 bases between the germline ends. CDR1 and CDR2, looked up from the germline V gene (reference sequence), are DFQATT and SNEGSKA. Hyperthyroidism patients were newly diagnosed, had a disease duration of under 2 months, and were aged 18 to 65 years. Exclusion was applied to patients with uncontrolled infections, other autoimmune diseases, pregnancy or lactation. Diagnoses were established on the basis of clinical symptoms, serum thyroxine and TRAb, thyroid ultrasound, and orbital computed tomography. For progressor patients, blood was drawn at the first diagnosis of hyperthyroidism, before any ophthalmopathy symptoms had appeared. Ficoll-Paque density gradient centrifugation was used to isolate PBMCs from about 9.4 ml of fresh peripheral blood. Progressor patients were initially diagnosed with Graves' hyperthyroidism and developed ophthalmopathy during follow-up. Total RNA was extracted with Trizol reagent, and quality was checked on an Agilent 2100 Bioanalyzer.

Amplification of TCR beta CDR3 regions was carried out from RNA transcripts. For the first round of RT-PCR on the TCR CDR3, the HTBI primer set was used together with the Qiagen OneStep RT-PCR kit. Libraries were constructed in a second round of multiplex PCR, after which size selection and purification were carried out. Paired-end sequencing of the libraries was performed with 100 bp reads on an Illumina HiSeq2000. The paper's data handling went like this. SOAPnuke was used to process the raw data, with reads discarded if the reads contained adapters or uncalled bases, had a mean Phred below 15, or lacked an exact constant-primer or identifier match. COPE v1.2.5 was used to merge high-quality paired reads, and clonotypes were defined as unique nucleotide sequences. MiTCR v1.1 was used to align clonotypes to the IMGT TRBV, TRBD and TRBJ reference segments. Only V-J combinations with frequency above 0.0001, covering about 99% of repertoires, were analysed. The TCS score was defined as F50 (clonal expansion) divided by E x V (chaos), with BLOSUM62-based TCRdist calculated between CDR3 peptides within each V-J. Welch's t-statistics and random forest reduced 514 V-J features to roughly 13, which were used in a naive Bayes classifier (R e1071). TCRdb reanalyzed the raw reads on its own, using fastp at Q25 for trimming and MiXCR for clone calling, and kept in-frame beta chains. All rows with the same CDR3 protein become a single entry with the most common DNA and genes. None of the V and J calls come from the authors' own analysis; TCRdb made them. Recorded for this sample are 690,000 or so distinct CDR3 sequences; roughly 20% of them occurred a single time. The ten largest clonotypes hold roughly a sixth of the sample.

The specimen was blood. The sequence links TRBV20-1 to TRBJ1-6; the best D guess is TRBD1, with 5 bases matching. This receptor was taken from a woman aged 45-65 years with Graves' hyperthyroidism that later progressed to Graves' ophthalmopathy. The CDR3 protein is CSARGADKTFNSPLHF. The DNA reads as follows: TGCAGTGCTAGAGGGGCGGACAAGACCTTTAATTCACCCCTCCACTTT.